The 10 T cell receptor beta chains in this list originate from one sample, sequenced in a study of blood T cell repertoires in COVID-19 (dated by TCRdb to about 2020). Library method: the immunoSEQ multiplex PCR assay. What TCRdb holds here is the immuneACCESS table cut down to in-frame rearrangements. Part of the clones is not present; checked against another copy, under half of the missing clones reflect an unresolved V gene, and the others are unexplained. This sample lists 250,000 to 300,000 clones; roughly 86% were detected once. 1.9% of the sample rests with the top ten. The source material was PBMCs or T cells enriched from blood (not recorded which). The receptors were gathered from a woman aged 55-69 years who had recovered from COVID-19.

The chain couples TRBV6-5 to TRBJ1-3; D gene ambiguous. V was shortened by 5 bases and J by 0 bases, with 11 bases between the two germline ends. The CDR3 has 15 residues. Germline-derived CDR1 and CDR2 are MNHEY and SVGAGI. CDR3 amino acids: CASSRTRGSGNTIYF. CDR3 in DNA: TGTGCCAGCAGTCGTACCCGGGGCTCTGGAAACACCATATATTTT.

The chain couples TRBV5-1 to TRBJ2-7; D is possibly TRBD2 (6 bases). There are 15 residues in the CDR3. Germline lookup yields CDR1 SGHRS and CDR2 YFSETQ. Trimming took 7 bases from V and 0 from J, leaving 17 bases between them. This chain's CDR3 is CASGPSGPSSYEQYF. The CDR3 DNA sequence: TGCGCCAGCGGACCCAGCGGGCCCAGCTCCTACGAGCAGTACTTC.

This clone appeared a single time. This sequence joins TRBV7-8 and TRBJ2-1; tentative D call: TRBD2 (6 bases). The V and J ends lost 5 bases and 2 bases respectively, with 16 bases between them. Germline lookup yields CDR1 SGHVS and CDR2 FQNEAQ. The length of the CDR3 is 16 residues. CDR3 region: CASSPYTSLPYNEQFF. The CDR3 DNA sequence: TGTGCCAGCAGCCCCTATACTAGCCTACCCTACAATGAGCAGTTCTTC.

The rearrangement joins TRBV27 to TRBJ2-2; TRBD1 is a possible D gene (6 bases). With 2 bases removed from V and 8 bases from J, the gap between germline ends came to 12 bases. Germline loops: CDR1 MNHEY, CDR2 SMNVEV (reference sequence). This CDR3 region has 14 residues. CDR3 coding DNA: TGTGCCAGCAGTTTACAGGGGCGGCATGGGGAGCTGTTTTTT. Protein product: CASSLQGRHGELFF.

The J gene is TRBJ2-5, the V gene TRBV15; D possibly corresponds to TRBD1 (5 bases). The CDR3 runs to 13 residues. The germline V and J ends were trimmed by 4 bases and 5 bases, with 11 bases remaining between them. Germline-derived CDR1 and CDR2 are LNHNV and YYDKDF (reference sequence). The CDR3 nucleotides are TGTGCCACCAGCATTCAGGGTTTGGAGACCCAGTACTTC. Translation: CATSIQGLETQYF.

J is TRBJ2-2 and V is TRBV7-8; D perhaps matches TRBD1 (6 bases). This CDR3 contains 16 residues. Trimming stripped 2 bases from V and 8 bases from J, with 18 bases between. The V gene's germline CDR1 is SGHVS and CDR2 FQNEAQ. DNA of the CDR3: TGTGCCAGCAGCTTACTGGGGGCCCCCCTCGGGGGGGAGCTGTTTTTT. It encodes CASSLLGAPLGGELFF.

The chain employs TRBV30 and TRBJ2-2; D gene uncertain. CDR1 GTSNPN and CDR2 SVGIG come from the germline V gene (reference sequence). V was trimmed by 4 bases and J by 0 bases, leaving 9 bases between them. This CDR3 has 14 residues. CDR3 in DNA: TGTGCCTGGATGAGGCTAGCGAACACCGGGGAGCTGTTTTTT. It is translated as CAWMRLANTGELFF.

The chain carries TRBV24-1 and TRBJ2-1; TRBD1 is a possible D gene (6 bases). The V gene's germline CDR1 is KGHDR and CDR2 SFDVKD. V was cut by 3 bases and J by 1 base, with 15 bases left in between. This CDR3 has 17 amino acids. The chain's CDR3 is CATSDLAQGPSYNEQFF. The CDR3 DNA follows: TGTGCCACCAGTGATCTGGCACAGGGTCCTTCCTACAATGAGCAGTTCTTC.

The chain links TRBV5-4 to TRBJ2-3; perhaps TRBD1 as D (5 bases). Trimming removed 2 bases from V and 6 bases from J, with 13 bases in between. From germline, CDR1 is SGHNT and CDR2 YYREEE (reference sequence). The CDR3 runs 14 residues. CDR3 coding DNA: TGTGCCAGCAGCTTACAGGCTCGGACCGATACGCAGTATTTT. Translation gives CASSLQARTDTQYF.

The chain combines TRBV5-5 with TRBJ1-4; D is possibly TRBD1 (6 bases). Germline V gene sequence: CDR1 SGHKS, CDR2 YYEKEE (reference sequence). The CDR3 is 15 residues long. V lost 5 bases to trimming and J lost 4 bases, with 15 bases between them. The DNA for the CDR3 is TGTGCCAGCAGACCCCAGACAGGCCTTAATGAAAAACTGTTTTTT. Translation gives CASRPQTGLNEKLFF.